This is a list of T cell receptor beta chains from one sample in a study of response to subunit inactivated influenza vaccine. In TCRdb, the RT-PCR reads were re-called with MiXCR into one record per CDR3 protein. This sample has 800,000 or so distinct CDR3 sequences, with 21% found just once. The specimen was PBMCs from blood, collected about 5 days after vaccination. These receptors were obtained from a man aged 50 to 60 who received an inactivated influenza vaccine. Each CDR3 is given with its conserved first and last residue. The D gene is left open where the match is weak. Clone sizes are given selectively: once, few, many, or a class where the clone is expanded.

V	size	J	D	DNA	CDR3
TRBV5-6	.	TRBJ1-6	.	TGTGCCAGCAGCCCCCATGGGAATTCCCTCCACTTT	CASSPHGNSLHF
TRBV5-1	.	TRBJ2-1	TRBD1	TGCGCCAGCAGCTTCGGACAGGGAACCTACAATGAGCAGTTCTTC	CASSFGQGTYNEQFF
TRBV7-2	.	TRBJ2-5	.	TGTGCCAGCAGCTTAGCGCGTGGTAGCGCGGGTCCGGGGACCCAGTACTTC	CASSLARGSAGPGTQYF
TRBV30	.	TRBJ2-1	.	TGTGCCTGGGGCTCCCTGCGGGGTGAGCAGTTCTTC	CAWGSLRGEQFF
TRBV10-2	.	TRBJ1-5	.	TGCGCCAGCAGTCTGGGACAACTATATAGCAATCAGCCCCAGCATTTT	CASSLGQLYSNQPQHF
TRBV5-1	many	TRBJ2-7	.	TGCGCCAGCAGCCCCTTCAGCGGATACGAGCAGTACTTC	CASSPFSGYEQYF
TRBV2	.	TRBJ2-2	.	TGTGCCGGAAACAGGGAAAGAAACACCGGGGAGCTGTTTTTT	CAGNRERNTGELFF
TRBV12-3/TRBV12-4	.	TRBJ1-2	.	TGTGCCAGCAGTTGGCGCTCAAACTATGGCTACACCTTC	CASSWRSNYGYTF
TRBV6-5	.	TRBJ1-6	TRBD1	TGTGCCAGCAGTTACAGGTCTACAGGGGGCTATTCACCCCTCCACTTT	CASSYRSTGGYSPLHF
TRBV6-1	.	TRBJ2-3	.	TGTGCCAGCAGCCCCGGACGGGTAGATACGCAGTATTTT	CASSPGRVDTQYF
TRBV11-2	.	TRBJ2-5	TRBD2	TGTGCCAGCAGCCCCCGAGGTAGCGGGAGTCGGGAGACCCAGTACTTC	CASSPRGSGSRETQYF
TRBV5-1	many	TRBJ2-6	.	TGCGCCAGCAGCGTGCATTGGTCTGGGGCCAACGTCCTGACTTTC	CASSVHWSGANVLTF
TRBV20-1	.	TRBJ2-2	.	TGCAGTGCTCAACGGGGGCCACTGAACACCGGGGAGCTGTTTTTT	CSAQRGPLNTGELFF
TRBV5-1	.	TRBJ2-3	.	TGCGCCAGCAGCTCTACCGGGAACACAGATACGCAGTATTTT	CASSSTGNTDTQYF
TRBV27	.	TRBJ2-1	TRBD2	TGTGCCAGCAGTTTCCACAGGACTAGCGGGAGATTCAATGAGCAGTTCTTC	CASSFHRTSGRFNEQFF
TRBV28	few	TRBJ1-5	.	TGTGCCAGCGGCGAGACCAGGGGAGGCAATCAGCCCCAGCATTTT	CASGETRGGNQPQHF
TRBV4-3	many	TRBJ2-7	.	TGTGCCAGCAGCCAAGAACCATCCTACGAGCAGTACTTC	CASSQEPSYEQYF
TRBV4-2	few	TRBJ2-5	TRBD1	TGTGCCAGCAGCCCGACTTACGGACAGGGTGAGACCCAGTACTTC	CASSPTYGQGETQYF
TRBV7-2	.	TRBJ2-1	TRBD2	TGTGCCAGCAGCTTATGGACTAGCGGGAGAAACAATGAGCAGTTCTTC	CASSLWTSGRNNEQFF
TRBV20-1	few	TRBJ2-3	TRBD1	TGCAGTGCTAGAGTCGTCGTGGGACAGGGGAGCACAGATACGCAGTATTTT	CSARVVVGQGSTDTQYF
TRBV12-3/TRBV12-4	few	TRBJ2-7	.	TGTGCCAGCAGTCGTAATAGGGGCTCCTACGAGCAGTACTTC	CASSRNRGSYEQYF
TRBV5-5	many	TRBJ2-1	TRBD2	TGTGCCAGCAGCTCTACCCTCGTGATAGCGGGGTCCAATGAGCAGTTCTTC	CASSSTLVIAGSNEQFF
TRBV29-1	many	TRBJ1-1	.	TGCAGCGTTGTCTTGGGGGGCGCATCTTTGTACACTGAAGCTTTCTTT	CSVVLGGASLYTEAFF
TRBV12-3/TRBV12-4	.	TRBJ1-1	.	TGTGCCAGCAGTCCAGGACACCGAGGGAACACTGAAGCTTTCTTT	CASSPGHRGNTEAFF
TRBV25-1	few	TRBJ2-5	.	TGTGCCAGCAGTGAAGTCGGAGGGTACCAAGAGACCCAGTACTTC	CASSEVGGYQETQYF
TRBV5-1	few	TRBJ2-5	.	TGCGCCAGCAGCTTGGCCCTTGATCAAGAGACCCAGTACTTC	CASSLALDQETQYF
TRBV20-1	few	TRBJ2-1	TRBD2	TGCAGTGCTATGATAGCGGGAGGGCTCCAATACAATGAGCAGTTCTTC	CSAMIAGGLQYNEQFF
TRBV4-2	.	TRBJ2-7	.	TGTGCCAGCAGCCCCCAGACAGCTACCTACGAGCAGTACTTC	CASSPQTATYEQYF
TRBV20-1	few	TRBJ2-5	TRBD1	TGCAGTGCTAGAGATGGGACAGGGATTCAAGAGACCCAGTACTTC	CSARDGTGIQETQYF
TRBV4-2	once	TRBJ2-1	.	TGTGCCAGCAGCCAAGAGCTAGGCACACACAATGAGCAGTTCTTC	CASSQELGTHNEQFF
TRBV9	few	TRBJ2-1	.	TGTGCCAGCAGCGTCGGGTTTGACTCCTACAATGAGCAGTTCTTC	CASSVGFDSYNEQFF
TRBV4-3	few	TRBJ2-7	.	TGCGCCAGCAGCCAAGGTTTGGGAACCTACGAGCAGTACTTC	CASSQGLGTYEQYF
TRBV6-6	few	TRBJ2-5	.	TGTGCCAGCAGTTACATAGGGCTAGAGACCCAGTACTTC	CASSYIGLETQYF
TRBV12-3/TRBV12-4	.	TRBJ1-2	.	TGTGCCAGCAGCTTTGGCCTACAGATTAACTATGGCTACACCTTC	CASSFGLQINYGYTF
TRBV5-4	few	TRBJ2-1	.	TGTGCCAGCAGCTTGGGATTGGGACTGGGTAGCTCCTACAATGAGCAGTTCTTC	CASSLGLGLGSSYNEQFF
TRBV4-2	many	TRBJ2-7	.	TGTGCCAGCAGCCAAGATCTGGGACTTTACGAGCAGTACTTC	CASSQDLGLYEQYF
TRBV28	few	TRBJ2-7	.	TGTGCCATCAGAGGGGCGACCAACTCCTACGAGCAGTACTTC	CAIRGATNSYEQYF
TRBV21-1	.	TRBJ1-6	.	TGTGCCAGCAGCAAAGGCAAAAGGGGACAGGCTCGGGGTTCCTATAATTCACCCCTCCACTTT	CASSKGKRGQARGSYNSPLHF
TRBV20-1	.	TRBJ2-1	TRBD1	TGCAGTGCTAGAGATCCACAGGGGCCGCGATACAATGAGCAGTTCTTC	CSARDPQGPRYNEQFF
TRBV7-9	few	TRBJ2-7	.	TGTGCCAGCAGCCTGGGTACGGTAGCCTACGAGCAGTACTTC	CASSLGTVAYEQYF
TRBV12-3/TRBV12-4	.	TRBJ1-5	.	TGTGCCAGCAAGGAAGGGAGCAATCAGCCCCAGCATTTT	CASKEGSNQPQHF
TRBV19	.	TRBJ2-3	.	TGTGCCAGTAGATCCGCTGACTTCACAGATACGCAGTATTTT	CASRSADFTDTQYF
TRBV6-4	.	TRBJ1-6	.	TGTGCCAGCAGTCGAGGAAATAATTCACCCCTCCACTTT	CASSRGNNSPLHF